This passage covers 26 T cell receptor beta chains from one sample sequenced in a study of cytomegalovirus exposure and HLA in healthy donors. It was with 60 Vbeta and 13 Jbeta primers that the PCR ran. Produced via immunoSEQ multiplex PCR; TCRdb's table is partial and in-frame only. The table lists fewer than 70,000 clones, 74% of them singletons, with over 8.5% in the top ten. What was sequenced was PBMCs. The receptors were gathered from a woman in her sixties in good health and CMV-seropositive.

The chain employs TRBV9 and TRBJ1-5, with D perhaps TRBD1 (5 bases). Germline assignment: CDR1 SGDLS and CDR2 YYNGEE. The V end was cut by 3 bases, the J end by 0 bases, with 16 bases between. The CDR3 spans 17 residues. CDR3: CASSAQTAPYSNQPQHF. CDR3 nucleotide sequence: TGTGCCAGCAGCGCCCAGACAGCGCCGTATAGCAATCAGCCCCAGCATTTT.

V gene TRBV18 combines with J gene TRBJ1-2; the D gene is possibly TRBD1 (5 bases). The CDR3 is made up of 14 amino acids. Germline V gene sequence: CDR1 KGHSH, CDR2 LQKENI. Trimming took 3 bases from V and 3 from J, leaving 11 bases between them. As DNA, the CDR3 is TGTGCCAGCTCACCTAACAAGGGGTACTATGGCTACACCTTC. Its protein product is CASSPNKGYYGYTF. The whole variable domain, filled in from reference TRBV18 and TRBJ1-2, reads NAGVMQNPRHLVRRRGQEARLRCSPMKGHSHVYWYRQLPEEGLKFMVYLQKENIIDESGMPKERFSAEFPKEGPSILRIQQVVRGDSAAYFCASSPNKGYYGYTFGSGTRLTVV.

The chain combines TRBV20-1 with TRBJ2-3; a weak D match, TRBD2 (6 bases). CDR1 DFQATT and CDR2 SNEGSKA come from the germline V gene (reference sequence). The CDR3 has 11 amino acids. V gave up 5 bases and J gave up 9 bases, with 12 bases separating them. CDR3 residues: CSADRGSTQYF. In DNA, the CDR3 is TGCAGTGCTGATCGGGGGAGCACGCAGTATTTT.

This clone was seen a few times. This chain uses TRBV5-1 with TRBJ2-1, with a possible D match to TRBD2 (6 bases). The germline CDR1 and CDR2 sequences are SGHRS and YFSETQ. With 3 bases removed from V and 7 bases from J, the gap between germline ends came to 17 bases. The CDR3 covers 15 residues. This chain's CDR3 is CASSWAGGANNEQFF. As DNA, the CDR3 is TGCGCCAGCAGCTGGGCTGGAGGGGCAAATAATGAGCAGTTCTTC.

This clone was detected ten times or more. The chain recombines TRBV2 with TRBJ2-6; D is unresolved. V shed 2 bases and J shed 4 bases, with 15 bases lying between them. The CDR3 is made up of 17 amino acids. CDR1 and CDR2 (germline): SNHLY, FYNNEI. CDR3 coding DNA: TGTGCCAGCAGTGAAAAGAGGAGAGAAATCGGGGCCAACGTCCTGACTTTC. Translating gives CASSEKRREIGANVLTF. Based on the CDR3 plus reference TRBV2 and TRBJ2-6, the full variable domain is EPEVTQTPSHQVTQMGQEVILRCVPISNHLYFYWYRQILGQKVEFLVSFYNNEISEKSEIFDDQFSVERPDGSNFTLKIRSTKLEDSAMYFCASSEKRREIGANVLTFGAGSRLTVL.

The rearrangement joins TRBV18 to TRBJ2-2, with a possible D match to TRBD1 (5 bases). V lost 3 bases and J 6 bases, leaving 11 bases between the germline ends. CDR1 KGHSH and CDR2 LQKENI come from the germline V gene. This CDR3 spans 14 amino acids. The CDR3 DNA reads as TGTGCCAGCTCACCGTCAGGGTCGTCCGGGGAGCTGTTTTTT. This codes for CASSPSGSSGELFF. The full variable domain, in which reference TRBV18 and TRBJ2-2 provide the parts outside the CDR3, is NAGVMQNPRHLVRRRGQEARLRCSPMKGHSHVYWYRQLPEEGLKFMVYLQKENIIDESGMPKERFSAEFPKEGPSILRIQQVVRGDSAAYFCASSPSGSSGELFFGEGSRLTVL.

V usage is TRBV6-6 and J usage is TRBJ1-4, with 8 bases aligning to TRBD1. Germline V gene lookup returns CDR1 MNHNY and CDR2 SVGAGI (reference sequence). V lost 6 bases, J lost 4 bases, and 7 bases stayed unmatched. This CDR3 has 15 residues. The CDR3 coding sequence is TGTGCCAGCAGAAGGACAGGGCGCGGTAATGAAAAACTGTTTTTT. Translation: CASRRTGRGNEKLFF.

This chain connects TRBV29-1 to TRBJ2-3; 12 bases are shared with TRBD2. Germline CDR1 reads SQVTM; CDR2 reads ANQGSEA. The CDR3 spans 14 residues. With 7 bases clipped from V and 6 bases from J, the junction kept 8 bases outside the gene matches. The CDR3 is CSARTSGEGDTQYF. The CDR3 coding sequence is TGCAGCGCACGGACTAGCGGGGAAGGGGATACGCAGTATTTT.

The rearrangement links TRBV5-1 to TRBJ1-2; possibly TRBD1 for D (5 bases). This CDR3 has 13 amino acids. Trimming removed 5 bases at V and 7 bases at J, with 15 bases between. Germline CDR1 is SGHRS and CDR2 is YFSETQ. This chain's CDR3 is CASRSGTGGGYTF. In nucleotides, the CDR3 is TGCGCCAGCAGGTCAGGGACGGGAGGTGGCTACACCTTC.

CDR3 in DNA: TGTGCCAGTACCCTTTTGGGGGGGGCGCGGACTGAAGCTTTCTTT. It translates to CASTLLGGARTEAFF. J is TRBJ1-1 and V is TRBV19; TRBD1 might be the D (6 bases). Germline CDR1 reads LNHDA; CDR2 reads SQIVND (reference sequence). The CDR3 loop spans 15 amino acids. Between the trimmed V and J ends, which lost 7 bases and 5 bases, there was a span of 20 bases. The full variable domain, completed using reference TRBV19 and TRBJ1-1, is DGGITQSPKYLFRKEGQNVTLSCEQNLNHDAMYWYRQDPGQGLRLIYYSQIVNDFQKGDIAEGYSVSREKKESFPLTVTSAQKNPTAFYLCASTLLGGARTEAFFGQGTRLTVV.

The chain uses TRBV5-1 and TRBJ2-3, with TRBD2 as a possible D gene (6 bases). Trimming pared 0 bases from V and 5 bases from J, leaving 10 bases between. Germline CDR1 SGHRS, CDR2 YFSETQ. CDR3 length: 14 amino acids. CDR3 sequence: CASSLAEEGDTQYF. In DNA, the CDR3 is TGCGCCAGCAGCTTGGCAGAGGAGGGAGATACGCAGTATTTT.

The chain uses TRBV30 and TRBJ1-3, with D hard to call. Trimming left V 2 bases short and J 1 base short, with 9 bases between. The CDR3 spans 14 residues. Germline assignment: CDR1 GTSNPN and CDR2 SVGIG (reference sequence). Here the CDR3 DNA reads TGTGCCTGGAGTCCGGGGTTTTCTGGAAACACCATATATTTT. Amino acids: CAWSPGFSGNTIYF.

This clone was seen a handful of times. The CDR3 bases are TGTGCCATCAGGGGGACAGGGAAGGGCACTGAAGCTTTCTTT. This sequence encodes CAIRGTGKGTEAFF. The chain couples TRBV10-3 to TRBJ1-1; 9 bases are a match to TRBD1. Germline lookup yields CDR1 ENHRY and CDR2 SYGVKD. The J segment lost 4 bases and the V segment lost 6 bases, leaving 6 bases of the junction unmatched. The CDR3 is made up of 14 amino acids.

The chain uses TRBV10-3 and TRBJ1-2; D might be TRBD1 (5 bases). V lost 5 bases to trimming and J lost 4 bases, with 11 bases between them. The germline gives CDR1 ENHRY, CDR2 SYGVKD. The CDR3 extends over 13 amino acids. CDR3 DNA: TGTGCCATCAGTAACCTCAGGGTCTATGGCTACACCTTC. Translating it yields CAISNLRVYGYTF.

The chain combines TRBV25-1 with TRBJ1-2, with TRBD1 matching 8 bases. The V gene's germline CDR1 is MGHDK and CDR2 SYGVNS. V shed 4 bases, J shed 4 bases, and the junction held 14 bases outside the gene matches. The CDR3 is 17 residues long. The CDR3 loop reads CASSVGQGKEARYGYTF. CDR3 DNA: TGTGCCAGCAGTGTAGGACAGGGAAAGGAGGCCCGCTATGGCTACACCTTC.

This chain links TRBV19 with TRBJ1-2; TRBD1 aligns across 7 bases. The germline gives CDR1 LNHDA, CDR2 SQIVND (reference sequence). The ends lost 7 bases at V and 4 bases at J; junction bases unmatched: 9. This CDR3 is 14 amino acids long. The CDR3 sequence: CASIRQGTFYGYTF. For the CDR3, the DNA is TGTGCCAGTATTCGACAGGGAACTTTCTATGGCTACACCTTC. Full variable domain (remainder filled in from reference TRBV19 and TRBJ1-2): DGGITQSPKYLFRKEGQNVTLSCEQNLNHDAMYWYRQDPGQGLRLIYYSQIVNDFQKGDIAEGYSVSREKKESFPLTVTSAQKNPTAFYLCASIRQGTFYGYTFGSGTRLTVV.

Note on this clone: Other DNA sequences in this specimen translate into the identical CDR3. V gene TRBV5-4 combines with J gene TRBJ2-1; 9 bases fit TRBD2. The germline gives CDR1 SGHNT, CDR2 YYREEE (reference sequence). This CDR3 spans 15 amino acids. V trimming: 0 bases; J trimming: 4 bases; junction bases outside the gene matches: 2. The CDR3 spells CASSLGGGGYNEQFF. CDR3 in DNA: TGTGCCAGCAGCTTGGGCGGGGGGGGGTACAATGAGCAGTTCTTC.

This clone rates as medium-sized. The V call is TRBV7-9, the J call TRBJ2-7; D not certain. CDR3 size: 14 residues. Between the trimmed V and J ends, which lost 2 bases and 4 bases, there was a span of 12 bases. The V gene's germline CDR1 is SEHNR and CDR2 FQNEAQ (reference sequence). The CDR3 region has the DNA TGTGCCAGCAGCTTATCGTTACGGTCGTACGAGCAGTACTTC. It yields the protein CASSLSLRSYEQYF.

As concerns this clone: A read error may account for a junction end that differs from germline. The chain carries TRBV7-7 and TRBJ2-5; maybe TRBD1 (6 bases). The germline V gene has CDR1 SSHAT and CDR2 FNYEAQ (reference sequence). The CDR3 extends over 14 amino acids. The CDR3 DNA is TGTGCTAGCAGCGCCACAGGGATTGGGGAGACCCAGTACTTC. It yields the protein CASSATGIGETQYF.

This sequence joins TRBV6-5 and TRBJ2-5, with D unresolved. Germline V gene lookup returns CDR1 MNHEY and CDR2 SVGAGI. V was clipped by 5 bases and J by 4 bases, with 14 bases between them. The CDR3 length is 14 residues. In DNA, the CDR3 is TGTGCCAGCAGTGTCCTTGGTCCGAGAGAGACCCAGTACTTC. It codes for CASSVLGPRETQYF.

The rearrangement links TRBV9 to TRBJ1-2; a possible D gene is TRBD1 (6 bases). This CDR3 has 15 amino acids. Germline V gene data show CDR1 as SGDLS and CDR2 as YYNGEE. The V end lost 4 bases, the J end lost 4 bases, and 17 bases lay between the germline ends. The DNA of the CDR3 is TGTGCCAGCAGCCCCGAGCCCCAGGGGTTCTATGGCTACACCTTC. Translation: CASSPEPQGFYGYTF.

With regard to this clone: This sample also contains other DNA sequences that code for the same CDR3. This sequence joins TRBV5-1 and TRBJ2-1; 10 nucleotides align to TRBD2. Germline CDR1 SGHRS, CDR2 YFSETQ. CDR3 length: 15 amino acids. Unmatched junction bases numbered 5, after V lost 0 bases and J lost 8 bases. For the CDR3, the DNA is TGCGCCAGCAGCTTGGGGGCTAGCGGGAGAGATGAGCAGTTCTTC. This translates into CASSLGASGRDEQFF. Complete variable domain (other parts from reference TRBV5-1 and TRBJ2-1): KAGVTQTPRYLIKTRGQQVTLSCSPISGHRSVSWYQQTPGQGLQFLFEYFSETQRNKGNFPGRFSGRQFSNSRSEMNVSTLELGDSALYLCASSLGASGRDEQFFGPGTRLTVL.

The table lists this clone with a few counts. Distinct nucleotide sequences in the sample also encode this CDR3. The V gene is TRBV6-1, the J gene TRBJ2-7, with TRBD2 identical over 12 bases. CDR3 size: 15 residues. Looked up from germline, CDR1 is MNHNS and CDR2 is SASEGT. With 6 bases clipped from V and 7 bases from J, the junction kept 10 bases outside the gene matches. This CDR3 reads CASRGAGLAGKEQYF. CDR3 sequence (DNA): TGTGCCAGCAGGGGGGCGGGACTAGCGGGTAAAGAGCAGTACTTC.

The chain joins TRBV27 to TRBJ1-1; 8 positions match TRBD1. J gave up 4 bases and V 6 bases, and 7 bases lay outside the gene matches. The CDR3 has 14 residues. From germline, CDR1 is MNHEY and CDR2 SMNVEV (reference sequence). The CDR3 bases are TGTGCCAGCAGAAGGACAGGGAGGGGCACTGAAGCTTTCTTT. Amino acids: CASRRTGRGTEAFF.

The chain is built from TRBV11-3 and TRBJ2-7; D is possibly TRBD2 (5 bases). There are 15 residues in the CDR3. Germline V gene sequence: CDR1 SGHNT, CDR2 YENEEA. Trimming left V 4 bases short and J 0 bases short, with 13 bases between. The CDR3 reads CASSSVASSSYEQYF. The CDR3 nucleotides read TGTGCCAGCAGCTCCGTGGCTAGCTCCTCCTACGAGCAGTACTTC.

The chain couples TRBV25-1 to TRBJ1-1; D perhaps matches TRBD1 (6 bases). In germline, CDR1 is MGHDK, CDR2 SYGVNS. Trimming removed 6 bases from V and 4 bases from J, with 9 bases in between. This CDR3 comprises 12 residues. The CDR3: CASSAGVTEAFF. In DNA form, the CDR3 reads TGTGCCAGCAGCGCAGGGGTCACTGAAGCTTTCTTT.